Below are 32 T cell receptor beta chains sequenced from a single sample in a study of blood T cell repertoires in COVID-19 (TCRdb year 2020). Library prep was done by the immunoSEQ multiplex PCR assay. TCRdb's version of the immuneACCESS table is confined to in-frame rearrangements and falls short of the full clone set. An unresolved V gene accounts for under half of the shortfall where checked; the remainder is of unknown origin. This sample lists just over 350,000 clones; roughly 90% were detected once. Jointly, the top ten make up 7% to 7.5% of the sample. The sample taken for sequencing was peripheral blood. The receptors originated from a woman aged 60-75 years with COVID-19, enrolled during active disease.

DNA for the CDR3: TGCGCCAGCAGCCGACTAGCGAATGAGCAGTTCTTC. Its protein product is CASSRLANEQFF. V and J are TRBV4-1 and TRBJ2-1, with 8 bases matching TRBD2. CDR3 length: 12 residues. The J segment lost 7 bases and the V segment lost 4 bases, leaving 0 bases of the junction unmatched. Per the germline V gene, CDR1 is MGHRA and CDR2 is YSYEKL.

This clone was counted only a few times. The genes are TRBV11-2 and TRBJ2-7; D is perhaps TRBD2 (6 bases). Per germline, CDR1 SGHAT and CDR2 FQNNGV. V was cut by 4 bases and J by 2 bases, with 15 bases left in between. The CDR3 consists of 15 residues. The DNA of the CDR3 is TGTGCCAGCAGCTCCCGGGGGAGGCGCACCTACGAGCAGTACTTC. It translates to CASSSRGRRTYEQYF.

The rearrangement links TRBV18 to TRBJ1-5; the match to TRBD1 covers 7 bases. CDR3 size: 16 residues. Germline assignment: CDR1 KGHSH and CDR2 LQKENI. Unmatched junction bases numbered 9, after V lost 3 bases and J lost 4 bases. The CDR3 protein is CASSPDGGGANQPQHF. The DNA of the CDR3 is TGTGCCAGCTCACCCGACGGAGGGGGCGCGAATCAGCCCCAGCATTTT.

This chain links TRBV9 with TRBJ2-1, with TRBD2 matching 7 bases. The CDR3 is made up of 16 amino acids. Germline assignment: CDR1 SGDLS and CDR2 YYNGEE. V shed 0 bases, J shed 6 bases, and the junction held 9 bases outside the gene matches. CDR3 residues: CASSVDRGGTFNEQFF. The CDR3 DNA reads as TGTGCCAGCAGCGTAGATCGCGGGGGAACCTTCAATGAGCAGTTCTTC.

This chain uses TRBV30 with TRBJ1-2, with TRBD1 matching 10 bases. Germline values: CDR1 GTSNPN, CDR2 SVGIG (reference sequence). This CDR3 comprises 15 residues. The ends lost 3 bases at V and 4 bases at J; junction bases unmatched: 8. The CDR3 DNA is TGTGCCTGGAGCCTCGGGACAGGGGATTCCTATGGCTACACCTTC. It is translated as CAWSLGTGDSYGYTF.

The chain carries TRBV5-6 and TRBJ1-2, with D tentatively TRBD1 (5 bases). V was pared by 3 bases and J by 6 bases, with 12 bases between. CDR1 SGHDT and CDR2 YYEEEE come from the germline V gene. CDR3 length equals 13 residues. CDR3 DNA sequence: TGTGCCAGCAGCTGGGGACTCCCGGATGGCTACACCTTC. This gives the protein CASSWGLPDGYTF.

The CDR3 coding sequence is TGTGCCAGTTTAGGGACAGGGCTTTTATCCTACAATGAGCAGTTCTTC. As protein: CASLGTGLLSYNEQFF. This chain links TRBV19 with TRBJ2-1; 9 nucleotides line up with TRBD1. J lost 1 base, V lost 8 bases, and 9 bases had no gene match. The CDR3 covers 16 residues. Germline loops: CDR1 LNHDA, CDR2 SQIVND (reference sequence).

The chain joins TRBV11-2 to TRBJ2-3; no firm D call. Trimming pared 0 bases from V and 3 bases from J, leaving 4 bases between. The CDR3 runs 13 residues. Germline-derived CDR1 and CDR2 are SGHAT and FQNNGV. CDR3 sequence reads: CASSLDRTDTQYF. Written as DNA, the CDR3 is TGTGCCAGCAGCTTAGACAGAACAGATACGCAGTATTTT.

V is TRBV6-2 or TRBV6-3 and J is TRBJ2-7; the D is unclear. Germline lookup yields CDR1 MNHEY and CDR2 SVGEGT. V dropped 0 bases and J dropped 2 bases, with 8 bases sitting between them. This CDR3 comprises 14 residues. The CDR3 DNA follows: TGTGCCAGCAGTTACTCGGGTACTACCTACGAGCAGTACTTC. It is translated as CASSYSGTTYEQYF.

This chain's CDR3 is CASSYGTGVYGYTF. CDR3 DNA: TGTGCCAGCAGTTACGGAACAGGAGTCTATGGCTACACCTTC. The gene calls are TRBV6-2 or TRBV6-3 and TRBJ1-2; maybe TRBD1 (5 bases). This CDR3 comprises 14 residues. Trimming stripped 2 bases from V and 4 bases from J, with 11 bases between. CDR1 and CDR2 (germline): MNHEY, SVGEGT.

This chain uses TRBV10-3 with TRBJ2-7; weak D call: TRBD2 (5 bases). Trimming removed 0 bases from V and 2 bases from J, with 11 bases in between. The CDR3 is 15 residues long. Germline V gives CDR1 ENHRY, CDR2 SYGVKD. In DNA form, the CDR3 reads TGTGCCATCAGTGAGTCTTATGAGGGAGCCTACGAGCAGTACTTC. This gives the protein CAISESYEGAYEQYF.

The chain carries TRBV12-3 or TRBV12-4 and TRBJ2-3; 7 nucleotides line up with TRBD2. The CDR3 is 12 amino acids. V lost 6 bases and J lost 8; bases outside the gene matches: 5. The CDR3 DNA reads TGTGCCAGCAGCCGGGGGGAGGTTACGCAGTATTTT. Protein sequence: CASSRGEVTQYF.

The chain has TRBV5-5 and TRBJ1-4; no clear D. Germline CDR1 SGHKS, CDR2 YYEKEE (reference sequence). This CDR3 has 13 amino acids. The V and J ends lost 0 bases and 4 bases respectively, with 4 bases between them. Written as DNA, the CDR3 is TGTGCCAGCAGCTTGGCCCTTAATGAAAAACTGTTTTTT. Its protein is CASSLALNEKLFF.

The chain joins TRBV19 to TRBJ2-2; TRBD1 aligns across 8 bases. The CDR3 consists of 17 residues. The V gene end was trimmed by 6 bases and the J gene end by 1 base; junction bases not matched to a gene: 10. Germline assignment: CDR1 LNHDA and CDR2 SQIVND (reference sequence). This chain's CDR3 is CASSRNLGTGNTGELFF. CDR3 bases: TGTGCCAGTAGCCGAAATTTGGGGACAGGGAACACCGGGGAGCTGTTTTTT. Using reference TRBV19 and TRBJ2-2 for the parts outside the CDR3, the full variable domain is DGGITQSPKYLFRKEGQNVTLSCEQNLNHDAMYWYRQDPGQGLRLIYYSQIVNDFQKGDIAEGYSVSREKKESFPLTVTSAQKNPTAFYLCASSRNLGTGNTGELFFGEGSRLTVL.

A single count supports this clone. The rearrangement links TRBV11-3 to TRBJ2-3; 9 nucleotides agree with TRBD2. V lost 5 bases to trimming and J lost 4 bases; unmatched junction nucleotides: 7. CDR3 length equals 15 residues. Germline loops: CDR1 SGHNT, CDR2 YENEEA. The CDR3 loop is CASSIRRGGSDTQYF. As DNA, the CDR3 is TGTGCCAGCAGCATCAGGCGGGGGGGATCAGATACGCAGTATTTT.

The chain couples TRBV11-2 to TRBJ1-2, with TRBD1 matching 8 bases. After removal of 5 bases from V and 0 bases from J, the junction contained 8 bases not matched to a gene. The CDR3 consists of 16 residues. Germline assignment: CDR1 SGHAT and CDR2 FQNNGV. The CDR3 is CASSTRQGTTNYGYTF. In DNA, the CDR3 is TGTGCCAGCAGCACCCGACAGGGGACGACTAACTATGGCTACACCTTC. The variable domain in full, completed from reference TRBV11-2 and TRBJ1-2, reads EAGVAQSPRYKIIEKRQSVAFWCNPISGHATLYWYQQILGQGPKLLIQFQNNGVVDDSQLPKDRFSAERLKGVDSTLKIQPAKLEDSAVYLCASSTRQGTTNYGYTFGSGTRLTVV.

The genes are TRBV18 and TRBJ2-1, with TRBD1 identical over 10 bases. CDR1 KGHSH and CDR2 LQKENI come from the germline V gene. This CDR3 region has 16 residues. V trimming: 3 bases; J trimming: 4 bases; junction bases outside the gene matches: 6. CDR3 DNA sequence: TGTGCCAGCTCACCGGGACAGGGGATTACTTACAATGAGCAGTTCTTC. Protein sequence: CASSPGQGITYNEQFF.

The chain has TRBV3-1 (or the pseudogene TRBV3-2) and TRBJ2-5; D is possibly TRBD1 (5 bases). Germline V gives CDR1 LGHDT, CDR2 YNNKEL (reference sequence). The V end lost 1 base, the J end lost 1 base, and 13 bases lay between the germline ends. This CDR3 region has 16 residues. CDR3 bases: TGTGCCAGCAGCCAAGTGGATAAGGGGCTCCAAGAGACCCAGTACTTC. Protein: CASSQVDKGLQETQYF.

As for this clone: At one boundary the junction diverges from the germline segment, which might be a read error. The chain recombines TRBV13 with TRBJ1-2; 9 positions agree with TRBD1. The CDR3 has 15 residues. CDR1 PRHDT and CDR2 FYEKMQ come from the germline V gene (reference sequence). The CDR3 region is CASSSRTGQGPHPPF. CDR3 DNA sequence: TGTGCCAGCAGCTCAAGAACGGGACAGGGTCCCCACCCCCCCTTC.

This chain links TRBV6-5 with TRBJ2-7; TRBD2 might be the D (6 bases). CDR3 length equals 14 residues. V was cut by 6 bases and J by 3 bases, with 15 bases left in between. The V gene's germline CDR1 is MNHEY and CDR2 SVGAGI. In nucleotides, the CDR3 is TGTGCCAGCAGCGGTTACGCGGGGATCTACGAGCAGTACTTC. This encodes CASSGYAGIYEQYF.

The J gene is TRBJ2-7, the V gene TRBV7-2, with 10 positions matching TRBD2. Germline V CDR1 and CDR2: SGHTA, FQGNSA. The V gene end was trimmed by 3 bases and the J gene end by 3 bases; junction bases not matched to a gene: 5. The CDR3 is 15 residues long. The CDR3 loop reads CASSFPPSGGYEQYF. DNA of the CDR3: TGTGCCAGCAGCTTCCCTCCTAGCGGGGGCTACGAGCAGTACTTC.

The V and J genes are TRBV19 and TRBJ2-7, with TRBD1 as a possible D gene (7 bases). Germline loops: CDR1 LNHDA, CDR2 SQIVND (reference sequence). Trimming left V 6 bases short and J 1 base short, with 13 bases between. This CDR3 is built from 14 residues. The CDR3 DNA follows: TGTGCCAGTAGGTTGGCAGGGGGGTCCTACGAGCAGTACTTC. Amino acids: CASRLAGGSYEQYF. Looking up the rest from reference TRBV19 and TRBJ2-7 gives the full variable domain: DGGITQSPKYLFRKEGQNVTLSCEQNLNHDAMYWYRQDPGQGLRLIYYSQIVNDFQKGDIAEGYSVSREKKESFPLTVTSAQKNPTAFYLCASRLAGGSYEQYFGPGTRLTVT.

The chain uses TRBV5-1 and TRBJ2-2, with TRBD1 as a possible D gene (7 bases). V shed 4 bases and J shed 17 bases, with 21 bases lying between them. CDR1 SGHRS and CDR2 YFSETQ come from the germline V gene. CDR3 length equals 13 residues. The CDR3 here is CASSGTGVEGCFF. CDR3 coding DNA: TGCGCCAGCAGCGGAACAGGGGTGGAGGGCTGTTTTTTT.

The chain links TRBV18 to TRBJ1-1; 7 bases line up with TRBD1. V shed 4 bases and J 1 base; nucleotides not matched to a gene: 9. The CDR3 consists of 16 residues. Germline CDR1 is KGHSH and CDR2 is LQKENI. This CDR3 is CASSLYDRVPNTEAFF. CDR3 bases: TGTGCCAGCTCACTCTACGACAGGGTACCGAACACTGAAGCTTTCTTT.

This clone was picked up one time. The chain recombines TRBV7-3 with TRBJ2-3, with a tentative D call TRBD2 (7 bases). The CDR3 spans 18 residues. CDR1 SGHTA and CDR2 FQGTGA come from the germline V gene. Trimming shortened V by 5 bases and J by 0 bases, and 21 bases separated the two germline ends. CDR3 in DNA: TGTGCCAGCAGCCCTCTGGGGGGGCCAATATCTAGCACAGATACGCAGTATTTT. Translation: CASSPLGGPISSTDTQYF.

The chain recombines TRBV20-1 with TRBJ2-5, with D possibly matching TRBD2 (6 bases). Germline loops: CDR1 DFQATT, CDR2 SNEGSKA (reference sequence). The CDR3 loop spans 13 amino acids. Trimming cost V 3 bases and J 5 bases, with 13 bases left between them. This CDR3 reads CSASGPRGETQYF. CDR3 bases: TGCAGTGCTAGTGGCCCGCGGGGTGAGACCCAGTACTTC.

This chain connects TRBV6-5 to TRBJ2-2; 7 bases line up with TRBD1. The CDR3 totals 14 residues. Germline CDR1 is MNHEY and CDR2 is SVGAGI. The trim removed 2 bases at V and 8 bases at J, leaving 5 bases unmatched. This chain's CDR3 is CASSYAPDRGELFF. For the CDR3, the DNA is TGTGCCAGCAGTTACGCCCCGGACAGGGGGGAGCTGTTTTTT.

The chain has TRBV30 and TRBJ2-1; 11 bases map to TRBD2. Unmatched junction bases numbered 17, after V lost 5 bases and J lost 2 bases. CDR1 is GTSNPN, CDR2 SVGIG, per germline (reference sequence). This CDR3 region has 19 residues. The CDR3 DNA sequence: TGTGCCTGGTCCCGCCGAGGTAGCGGGGGGGCTAATGCCTACAATGAGCAGTTCTTC. Translating it yields CAWSRRGSGGANAYNEQFF. The complete variable domain, with remaining parts taken from reference TRBV30 and TRBJ2-1, reads SQTIHQWPATLVQPVGSPLSLECTVEGTSNPNLYWYRQAAGRGLQLLFYSVGIGQISSEVPQNLSASRPQDRQFILSSKKLLLSDSGFYLCAWSRRGSGGANAYNEQFFGPGTRLTVL.

The CDR3 spells CASSWDRAGETQYF. Here the CDR3 DNA reads TGTGCCAGCAGTTGGGACAGGGCGGGGGAGACCCAGTACTTC. The genes are TRBV6-5 and TRBJ2-5; 9 bases map to TRBD1. The CDR3 loop spans 14 amino acids. Germline V gene data show CDR1 as MNHEY and CDR2 as SVGAGI. Losses at the gene ends were 4 bases for V and 5 bases for J; bases not matched to a gene: 5.

The chain combines TRBV16 with TRBJ2-2, with TRBD2 as a possible D gene (6 bases). This CDR3 spans 16 amino acids. Trimming took 2 bases from V and 7 from J, leaving 17 bases between them. CDR1 is KGHSY, CDR2 FQNENV, per germline. CDR3: CASSQVRFQGGGELFF. The CDR3, as DNA: TGTGCCAGCAGCCAAGTTCGGTTCCAGGGAGGCGGGGAGCTGTTTTTT.

The rearrangement uses TRBV6-4 and TRBJ2-2, with 12 bases matching TRBD2. The trim removed 2 bases at V and 4 bases at J, leaving 8 bases unmatched. This CDR3 is 18 amino acids long. CDR1 is MRHNA, CDR2 SNTAGT, per germline. CDR3 region: CASSDTGLAGLSTGELFF. Written as DNA, the CDR3 is TGTGCCAGCAGTGACACCGGACTAGCGGGGCTATCCACCGGGGAGCTGTTTTTT.

This rearrangement joins TRBV4-3 to TRBJ2-2; D perhaps matches TRBD1 (5 bases). Deletions cut 3 bases from V and 4 bases from J, with 6 bases between. CDR3 size: 13 residues. Germline V gene sequence: CDR1 LGHNA, CDR2 YSLEER. CDR3 DNA: TGCGCCAGCAGCCACAGGGTCACCGGGGAGCTGTTTTTT. Translation gives CASSHRVTGELFF.